This T cell receptor (beta chain) was retrieved from a study of blood T cell repertoires in COVID-19. This table comes from immunoSEQ multiplex PCR, and its TCRdb copy is limited to in-frame clones, with some not included. Among some 340,000 clones listed, 85% to 95% were seen once. Participants were aged 18 to 89 years from more than 20 US areas. People in the exposed group encountered a COVID-19 case within 2 weeks before entering the study. The CDR3 runs to 15 residues. Germline lookup yields CDR1 LGHNT and CDR2 FRNRAP. With V trimmed by 7 bases and J by 2 bases, 10 bases remained unmatched. The genes are TRBV12-5 and TRBJ2-5; 7 bases match TRBD1. The TCR comes from a woman in her thirties who had been exposed to COVID-19. The specimen sequenced was PBMCs or T cells enriched from blood (not recorded which). CDR3 protein: CASATKTGEQETQYF. DNA for the CDR3: TGTGCTAGTGCCACTAAAACAGGGGAACAAGAGACCCAGTACTTC. Full variable domain (remainder filled in from reference TRBV12-5 and TRBJ2-5): DARVTQTPRHKVTEMGQEVTMRCQPILGHNTVFWYRQTMMQGLELLAYFRNRAPLDDSGMPKDRFSAEMPDATLATLKIQPSEPRDSAVYFCASATKTGEQETQYFGPGTRLLVL.